This TCR beta chain was sequenced in a study of blood T cell repertoires in COVID-19. Study information: Sites across the United States, Italy and Spain contributed samples from acute and convalescent COVID-19. In each case, the material was cDNA or gDNA derived from T cells, B-cell-depleted T cells, or PBMCs.

Germline V gene lookup returns CDR1 LNHDA and CDR2 SQIVND (reference sequence). The V gene end was trimmed by 0 bases and the J gene end by 10 bases; junction bases not matched to a gene: 6. This CDR3 region has 15 residues. In the original workflow: Reference gene primer amplification gave nucleated cell count estimates. TCRdb's copy holds only in-frame clones and misses some; the assay was immunoSEQ multiplex PCR. Clone size and the V and J calls come from that table; the DNA yielded D and trimming. Here the sample spans roughly 440,000 clones, around 88% being singletons. The Seattle patients joined while their infection was active and were tracked longitudinally afterward.

The receptor was isolated from a woman in her fifties or sixties with COVID-19, enrolled during active disease. This chain uses TRBV19 with TRBJ1-6; 7 positions agree with TRBD1. Sequencing input: peripheral blood. CDR3 in amino acids: CASSIEGTVRSPLHF. In nucleotides, the CDR3 is TGTGCCAGTAGTATAGAAGGGACAGTGCGATCACCCCTCCACTTT. Looking up the rest from reference TRBV19 and TRBJ1-6 gives the full variable domain: DGGITQSPKYLFRKEGQNVTLSCEQNLNHDAMYWYRQDPGQGLRLIYYSQIVNDFQKGDIAEGYSVSREKKESFPLTVTSAQKNPTAFYLCASSIEGTVRSPLHFGNGTRLTVT.